The 16 T cell receptor beta chains in this list originate from one sample, sequenced in a study of T cell responses to AZD1222 COVID-19 vaccine (dated by TCRdb to the early 2020s). The sample's time point, from its label and the paper: about 28 days (+/-7) after the second vaccine dose. Explained via the paper, the treatment or condition label denotes: meningococcal conjugate vaccine given as trial control. The library relied on the immunoSEQ multiplex PCR assay. The immuneACCESS repertoire file appears here via TCRdb, limited to in-frame rearrangements. These files lack a portion of the clones; in checked studies, under half of the deficit traces to unresolved V genes, and the cause of the others is not known. This sample lists around 140,000 clones; approximately 85% were detected once. Clones ranked in the top ten supply 6.5% to 8.5% of the sample. The source material was peripheral blood, sampled 28 days after the second dose of the MenACWY control vaccine. The receptors were sampled from an adult who received the MenACWY meningococcal vaccine as a control.

This sequence joins TRBV11-2 and TRBJ1-2, with 9 bases that match TRBD1. Germline CDR1 SGHAT, CDR2 FQNNGV. V was pared by 3 bases and J by 4 bases, with 3 bases of the junction left unmatched. CDR3 length equals 14 residues. The CDR3 DNA follows: TGTGCCAGCAGCTTGGGACAGGGAGTCTATGGCTACACCTTC. It yields the protein CASSLGQGVYGYTF.

The rearrangement links TRBV5-1 to TRBJ1-1, with D possibly TRBD1 on 6 matching bases. The CDR3 extends over 12 amino acids. Trimming took off 2 bases at V and 8 bases at J, with 10 bases between the two ends. Germline-derived CDR1 and CDR2 are SGHRS and YFSETQ. The CDR3 nucleotides are TGCGCCAGCAGCTTTCCCGGGACAGAAGCTTTCTTT. Its translation is CASSFPGTEAFF.

V usage is TRBV7-8 and J usage is TRBJ2-7; TRBD2 agrees at 10 bases. V dropped 5 bases and J dropped 2; count of bases not matched to a gene: 9. CDR3 length: 16 residues. Germline V gives CDR1 SGHVS, CDR2 FQNEAQ. The CDR3 nucleotides read TGTGCCAGCAGCCCTATAATACTAGCGGGGACCTACGAGCAGTACTTC. As protein: CASSPIILAGTYEQYF.

The chain links TRBV27 to TRBJ1-1; D remains ambiguous. This CDR3 has 14 amino acids. CDR1 MNHEY and CDR2 SMNVEV come from the germline V gene (reference sequence). V lost 3 bases, J lost 3 bases, and 11 bases lay in between. The CDR3, as DNA: TGTGCCAGCAGTTTTAGACGGGGAGACACTGAAGCTTTCTTT. Translation: CASSFRRGDTEAFF.

J is TRBJ2-7 and V is TRBV6-1; D is uncertain. The CDR3 runs 15 residues. V dropped 3 bases and J dropped 0 bases, with 12 bases sitting between them. Germline V lookup: CDR1 MNHNS, CDR2 SASEGT. The CDR3 DNA reads as TGTGCCAGCAGTGAGTACTCCGACCCCTCCTACGAGCAGTACGTC. Its translation is CASSEYSDPSYEQYV.

This chain joins TRBV15 and TRBJ1-5; tentatively, D is TRBD1 (5 bases). CDR1 and CDR2 from the germline V gene are LNHNV and YYDKDF (reference sequence). V lost 1 base, J lost 1 base, and 11 bases lay in between. The CDR3 has 16 amino acids. The chain's CDR3 is CATSRVVGLSNQPQHF. CDR3 in DNA: TGTGCCACCAGCAGAGTAGTGGGACTGAGCAATCAGCCCCAGCATTTT.

V gene TRBV7-8 combines with J gene TRBJ1-1, with D unclear. Germline CDR1 and CDR2: SGHVS and FQNEAQ. V was shortened by 4 bases and J by 5 bases, with 20 bases between the two germline ends. The CDR3 runs to 16 residues. CDR3 in DNA: TGTGCCAGCAGCTCCACCCTCGGACGGCTGAGGACTGAAGCTTTCTTT. Translation: CASSSTLGRLRTEAFF.

The CDR3 DNA is TGTGCCAGCAGTTACCGGAGACTAGTCGGCAATGAGCAGTTCTTC. Its protein product is CASSYRRLVGNEQFF. V gene TRBV6-5 combines with J gene TRBJ2-1; tentative D call: TRBD2 (6 bases). The CDR3 is 15 residues long. The germline V and J ends were trimmed by 2 bases and 6 bases, with 14 bases remaining between them. Per the germline V gene, CDR1 is MNHEY and CDR2 is SVGAGI.

The chain has TRBV5-1 and TRBJ1-1, with D possibly TRBD1 on 5 matching bases. Trimming left V 3 bases short and J 0 bases short, with 12 bases between. Germline-derived CDR1 and CDR2 are SGHRS and YFSETQ. The CDR3 has 15 amino acids. The CDR3 loop reads CASSSRTGLNTEAFF. Written as DNA, the CDR3 is TGCGCCAGCAGCTCAAGGACGGGACTGAACACTGAAGCTTTCTTT.

The rearrangement uses TRBV6-5 and TRBJ1-3; D is unclear. Germline V gene lookup returns CDR1 MNHEY and CDR2 SVGAGI. The V and J ends lost 0 bases and 0 bases respectively, with 9 bases between them. This CDR3 comprises 16 residues. CDR3 sequence (DNA): TGTGCCAGCAGTTACTCGGGCAGTTCCTCTGGAAACACCATATATTTT. Translation: CASSYSGSSSGNTIYF.

The rearrangement links TRBV4-3 to TRBJ1-1; D call uncertain. Germline lookup yields CDR1 LGHNA and CDR2 YSLEER. V lost 5 bases and J lost 4, with 17 bases in between. There are 15 residues in the CDR3. CDR3 in amino acids: CASSKGGEWGTEAFF. The CDR3 region has the DNA TGCGCCAGCAGCAAAGGCGGGGAGTGGGGCACTGAAGCTTTCTTT.

The CDR3: CASSLVRASYNSPLHF. The CDR3 DNA sequence: TGTGCCAGCAGCTTAGTGAGGGCCTCCTATAATTCACCCCTCCACTTT. The chain recombines TRBV11-2 with TRBJ1-6; D not resolved. V was shortened by 1 base and J by 0 bases, with 7 bases between the two germline ends. The germline gives CDR1 SGHAT, CDR2 FQNNGV. The CDR3 totals 16 residues.

This CDR3 reads CASSWSGSYEQYV. The CDR3 DNA reads as TGTGCCAGCAGTTGGTCGGGCAGCTACGAGCAGTACGTC. The rearrangement uses TRBV28 and TRBJ2-7; no reliable D call. Germline CDR1 is MDHEN and CDR2 is SYDVKM. The V gene lost 4 bases and the J gene lost 3 bases, with 10 bases spanning the gap. The CDR3 runs 13 residues.

The rearrangement joins TRBV5-4 to TRBJ1-6; D is possibly TRBD1 (6 bases). Germline CDR1 reads SGHNT; CDR2 reads YYREEE (reference sequence). The CDR3 runs to 14 residues. The V gene lost 0 bases and the J gene lost 7 bases, with 8 bases spanning the gap. The CDR3 here is CASSLEQGNSPLHF. CDR3 in DNA: TGTGCCAGCAGCTTGGAACAGGGCAATTCACCCCTCCACTTT.

This clone was picked up a small number of times. The V gene is TRBV2, the J gene TRBJ2-7; 12 nucleotides agree with TRBD2. V was clipped by 5 bases and J by 0 bases; unmatched bases: 5. This CDR3 region has 16 residues. CDR1 SNHLY and CDR2 FYNNEI come from the germline V gene. CDR3 loop: CASSLLTSGSSYEQYF. CDR3 in DNA: TGTGCCAGCAGTTTACTGACTAGCGGGAGCTCCTACGAGCAGTACTTC.

This chain connects TRBV7-9 to TRBJ2-1, with D tentatively TRBD2 (6 bases). CDR1 and CDR2 (germline): SEHNR, FQNEAQ (reference sequence). With 8 bases removed from V and 3 bases from J, the gap between germline ends came to 14 bases. The CDR3 runs to 14 residues. CDR3: CASVGLAVYNEQFF. Written as DNA, the CDR3 is TGTGCCAGCGTGGGATTAGCGGTCTACAATGAGCAGTTCTTC.